This T cell receptor (beta chain) was sequenced in a study of shared clonotypes between healthy human individuals. Using immunoSEQ multiplex PCR, the repertoire was profiled, and TCRdb retains in-frame clones only, with some absent. The top ten clones hold roughly 0.39% of a sample with about 2.4 million clones, over 85% of them seen once. The trim removed 5 bases at V and 5 bases at J, leaving 9 bases unmatched. This CDR3 region has 14 residues. From germline, CDR1 is SEHNR and CDR2 FQNEAQ (reference sequence). The sequence was collected from a man between 18 and 29 years old in good health. Some clones in this sample may be carry-over from other donors' samples. Sequenced input: naive CD4+ T cells from PBMCs. Stated subset: CD45RA+ positively selected. This chain uses TRBV7-9 with TRBJ2-7, with 7 bases identical to TRBD2. The CDR3 spells CASSPRRETHEQYF. As DNA, the CDR3 is TGTGCCAGCAGCCCCAGGCGGGAGACCCACGAGCAGTACTTC.